This TCR beta chain was documented in a study of blood T cell repertoires in COVID-19 (dated by TCRdb to about 2020). A note on the overall study: The collaborator samples originated in the United States, Italy and Spain and spanned the acute and convalescent phases of COVID-19. The repertoires were released in a freely available public database meant as a resource for research on the immune response to SARS-CoV-2. The material from the prospective study consisted of cDNA or gDNA derived from T cells, B-cell-depleted T cells, or PBMCs. The sample metadata nearly always contained a de-identified subject ID, COVID-19 status, age in years and sex. The samples were drawn from the first 160 participants of the ongoing ImmuneRACE study and from about 1,200 subjects provided by 6 global collaborators. HLA class I and class II types, where available, came from metadata supplied by the sample provider rather than from assay-based typing. Deeply sampled blood TCRbeta repertoires from subjects exposed to, actively infected with, or recovered from COVID-19 were included in the dataset.

TCRbeta CDR3 regions were amplified from genomic DNA using the immunoSEQ Assay, a bias-controlled multiplex PCR. For the original study's pipeline: Nucleated cell counts per sample were estimated from amplification of reference gene primers within the assay. Sequence reads were collapsed and filtered to measure the absolute abundance of every unique TCRbeta CDR3 rearrangement. For each sample, productive Simpson clonality was calculated as the square root of Simpson's diversity index across productive rearrangements. Here the immuneACCESS table is served through TCRdb, limited to in-frame sequences with V and J called. Missing clones are a known gap in these copies; in checked studies unresolved V genes cover under half, and the rest lacks a known reason. The V and J calls and the clone size are those of that table, but D and trimming were determined from the DNA. In all, the sample holds about 240,000 clones, and around nine tenths of those were seen once. The ten most abundant clones make up under 9% of the sample.

With respect to this clone: Its recognized antigen is unknown. Nothing much larger sits one base from this clone, and base qualities are not available.

General findings and caveats noted by the study authors: Clinical and demographic metadata were provided uncurated, with the amount varying by source and participant.

Each collaborating institution followed its own protocols to collect whole blood in K2EDTA tubes. Collaborator samples were shipped for TCRbeta analysis as frozen whole blood, isolated PBMCs, or DNA extracted from either sample type. The CDR3 spans 15 residues, from the cysteine through the phenylalanine. Only the CDR3 DNA is retained, 45 bases long and in frame from the first base. CDR1 and CDR2 are read off the germline V gene as SNHLY and FYNNEI. V trim: 6 bases; J trim: 9 bases; unmatched bases: 8. Rearrangement joined TRBV2 to TRBJ2-1; TRBD2 fits 13 bases in the junction. Sequenced sample: peripheral blood. The clonotype originates from a woman between 65 and 79 years old with active or convalescent COVID-19. The DNA sequence is as follows: TGTGCCAGCAGGCTACTAGCGGGGGGGCACGGTGAGCAGTTCTTC. This yields the protein CASRLLAGGHGEQFF.